This T cell receptor (beta chain) was identified during a study of blood T cells in healthy people across ages. General study results and limits: Possibly confounding the expanded clonotype changes was the fact that donor CMV status was unknown.

Notes on this clonotype: What it binds is unknown.

Per individual sample, total RNA of at least 6 micrograms was extracted. Using a J-beta primer mix together with a sample-barcoded 5' primer, a second PCR was run for roughly 6 to 12 cycles. TCRdb ran MiXCR on the 5' RACE reads and lists one entry per CDR3 protein. The top ten hold roughly 22% of the sample, which has about 800,000 distinct CDR3 sequences, over 45% seen once. CDR3 size: 13 residues. V shed 6 bases, J shed 5 bases, and the junction held 4 bases outside the gene matches. Germline values: CDR1 MNHEY, CDR2 SMNVEV (reference sequence). This TCR came from a man in his thirties or forties in good health. Specimen: blood. The genes are TRBV27 and TRBJ1-1, with TRBD1 identical over 9 bases. The CDR3: CASSYGQGTEAFF. The DNA for the CDR3 is TGTGCCAGCAGCTATGGACAGGGGACTGAAGCTTTCTTT.